What follows are 5 T cell receptor beta chains derived from one specimen sequenced in a study of OX40 agonist ivuxolimab in advanced cancers. Using immunoSEQ multiplex PCR, the repertoire was profiled, and TCRdb retains in-frame clones only, with some absent. The data contain tens of thousands of clones, around 85% of them singletons. This specimen consisted of CD4+ or CD8+ T cells sorted from blood, obtained in a trial of the OX40 agonist ivuxolimab. These TCRs come from an adult with an advanced solid tumor such as melanoma, head and neck, liver or kidney cancer.

This sequence joins TRBV14 and TRBJ2-3, with 10 bases that match TRBD2. Trimming took 4 bases from V and 2 from J; bases not matched to a gene: 3. Germline CDR1 SGHDN, CDR2 FVKESK. The CDR3 spans 15 residues. The CDR3: CASSPTSGATDTQYF. As DNA, the CDR3 is TGTGCCAGCAGCCCCACTAGCGGGGCCACAGATACGCAGTATTTT. Complete variable domain (other parts from reference TRBV14 and TRBJ2-3): EAGVTQFPSHSVIEKGQTVTLRCDPISGHDNLYWYRRVMGKEIKFLLHFVKESKQDESGMPNNRFLAERTGGTYSTLKVQPAELEDSGVYFCASSPTSGATDTQYFGPGTRLTVL.

The genes are TRBV5-6 and TRBJ1-2, with D possibly being TRBD1 (5 bases). V was cut by 3 bases and J by 4 bases, with 13 bases left in between. Germline V lookup: CDR1 SGHDT, CDR2 YYEEEE. The CDR3 is 14 residues long. DNA of the CDR3: TGTGCCAGCAGCTCCTCCCGGGACTCCTATGGCTACACCTTC. It specifies CASSSSRDSYGYTF.

This clone was detected only a few times. J is TRBJ1-6 and V is TRBV14, with a tentative D call TRBD1 (6 bases). V was clipped by 4 bases and J by 3 bases, with 16 bases between them. The germline gives CDR1 SGHDN, CDR2 FVKESK. The CDR3 has 17 residues. CDR3 coding DNA: TGTGCCAGCAGCCCGGAGCGGAGACAGGTCTATAATTCACCCCTCCACTTT. Residues: CASSPERRQVYNSPLHF.

The chain has TRBV5-6 and TRBJ2-2, with 8 bases matching TRBD1. With 5 bases clipped from V and 6 bases from J, the junction kept 3 bases outside the gene matches. Germline values: CDR1 SGHDT, CDR2 YYEEEE. The CDR3 length is 13 residues. CDR3 protein: CASRGRGPGELFF. The CDR3 nucleotides are TGTGCCAGCAGGGGCAGGGGGCCCGGGGAGCTGTTTTTT. Drawing the rest from reference TRBV5-6 and TRBJ2-2, the complete variable domain is DAGVTQSPTHLIKTRGQQVTLRCSPKSGHDTVSWYQQALGQGPQFIFQYYEEEERQRGNFPDRFSGHQFPNYSSELNVNALLLGDSALYLCASRGRGPGELFFGEGSRLTVL.

This chain links TRBV19 with TRBJ2-3, with D unclear. Per the germline V gene, CDR1 is LNHDA and CDR2 is SQIVND (reference sequence). This CDR3 contains 11 residues. Trimming left V 4 bases short and J 6 bases short, with 5 bases between. The CDR3 DNA is TGTGCCAGTAGTAAAGCGGATACGCAGTATTTT. Translated, it gives CASSKADTQYF. The full variable domain, rest sourced from reference TRBV19 and TRBJ2-3, is DGGITQSPKYLFRKEGQNVTLSCEQNLNHDAMYWYRQDPGQGLRLIYYSQIVNDFQKGDIAEGYSVSREKKESFPLTVTSAQKNPTAFYLCASSKADTQYFGPGTRLTVL.